This T cell receptor (beta chain) was identified during a study of CXCR3-negative and CXCR3-positive naive CD8 T cells. Study-level findings and limits: Relative to memory CD8+ cells, whose diversity was much lower, both naive subsets had comparably high diversity. TRBV-TRBJ usage was similar across naive CXCR3 subsets but distinct in memory cells. It was found that naive subsets had comparable surface CD5, and TCR strength was inferred from TRB CDR3 properties.

A word on this clonotype: The antigen remains unidentified.

Germline values: CDR1 SNHLY, CDR2 FYNNEI. This CDR3 contains 13 residues. Naive cells were sorted as CD45RO-, CCR7+, CD27+ and CD95-. Preparation of TRB cDNA libraries relied on 5' RACE carrying UMI labels. Following a re-call of the 5' RACE reads, TCRdb has one entry per CDR3 protein and lacks DNA. This sample's table reports about 130,000 distinct CDR3 sequences. This clonotype originated in a human donor in good health. Some clones in this sample may be carry-over from other donors' samples. This chain connects TRBV2 to TRBJ2-2. Sequences were obtained from naive CXCR3- CD8+ T cells from blood. Subset specified: CD45RO-CCR7+CD27+CD95- naive CD8+ T cells lacking CXCR3 (TNR3-). The CDR3: CASSEFLPGELFF. The variable domain in full, completed from reference TRBV2 and TRBJ2-2, reads EPEVTQTPSHQVTQMGQEVILRCVPISNHLYFYWYRQILGQKVEFLVSFYNNEISEKSEIFDDQFSVERPDGSNFTLKIRSTKLEDSAMYFCASSEFLPGELFFGEGSRLTVL.